The rows below give T cell receptor beta chains drawn from one sample of a study of shared clonotypes between healthy human individuals. Profiled with immunoSEQ multiplex PCR; TCRdb holds only in-frame clones, not every one. Of about 2.4 million clones listed, over 85% were seen once; the top ten hold about 0.39%. The source material was naive CD4+ T cells from PBMCs. These receptors originate from a young man in good health. Some clones in this sample may be carry-over from other donors' samples. The CDR3 runs from the conserved cysteine through the conserved F or W. The D gene is left open where the match is weak. A clone size is listed for some rows: how often the clone was seen (once, few, many), or a class if it is expanded.

v_gene: TRBV9
abundance: .
j_gene: TRBJ2-5
d_gene: .
CDR3nt: TGTGCCAGCAGCGTAGATCAGGACCCAAGGGGGACCCAGTACTTC
CDR3aa: CASSVDQDPRGTQYF

v_gene: TRBV7-8
abundance: .
j_gene: TRBJ1-5
d_gene: TRBD1
CDR3nt: TGTGCCAGTTGCAGGGGGAATCAGCCCCAGCATTTT
CDR3aa: CASCRGNQPQHF

v_gene: TRBV15
abundance: once
j_gene: TRBJ2-5
d_gene: TRBD2
CDR3nt: TGTGCCACCAGCAGAGATCGGGGGGTTGAAGAGACCCAGTACTTC
CDR3aa: CATSRDRGVEETQYF

v_gene: TRBV9
abundance: few
j_gene: TRBJ1-1
d_gene: .
CDR3nt: TGTGCCAGCAGCGTAGGATTGGGGGCCCGAGAAGCTTTCTTT
CDR3aa: CASSVGLGAREAFF

v_gene: TRBV28
abundance: .
j_gene: TRBJ1-2
d_gene: TRBD1
CDR3nt: TGTGCCACCAAACCGGGACAGACAAATGGCTACACCTTC
CDR3aa: CATKPGQTNGYTF

v_gene: TRBV6-6
abundance: .
j_gene: TRBJ2-7
d_gene: TRBD1
CDR3nt: TGTGCCAGCAGTTCAAACAGGGGTTACGAGCAGTACTTC
CDR3aa: CASSSNRGYEQYF

v_gene: TRBV7-2
abundance: .
j_gene: TRBJ2-7
d_gene: .
CDR3nt: TGTGCCAGCAGCTTCACCTACAGGGTTGCGGAGCAGTACTTC
CDR3aa: CASSFTYRVAEQYF

v_gene: TRBV10-3
abundance: few
j_gene: TRBJ1-1
d_gene: TRBD1
CDR3nt: TGTGCCTCTAGGGCGGACAGGGAGGAAGCTTTCTTT
CDR3aa: CASRADREEAFF

v_gene: TRBV5-1
abundance: .
j_gene: TRBJ2-3
d_gene: .
CDR3nt: TGCGCCAGCAGCTTGGGGGGTAGGACAGATACGCAGTATTTT
CDR3aa: CASSLGGRTDTQYF

v_gene: TRBV6-5
abundance: .
j_gene: TRBJ2-7
d_gene: .
CDR3nt: TGTGCCAGCAGCCAGGGTTCGGGGTCTTCCTACGAGCAGTACTTC
CDR3aa: CASSQGSGSSYEQYF

v_gene: TRBV5-1
abundance: .
j_gene: TRBJ2-2
d_gene: .
CDR3nt: TGCGCCAGCAGCTTGGTGGCAGGGGACCCCACCGGGGAGCTGTTTTTT
CDR3aa: CASSLVAGDPTGELFF

v_gene: TRBV19
abundance: .
j_gene: TRBJ1-1
d_gene: TRBD1
CDR3nt: TGTGCCAGTAGTATAAGGACAGGCATGAACACTGAAGCTTTCTTT
CDR3aa: CASSIRTGMNTEAFF

v_gene: TRBV5-5
abundance: .
j_gene: TRBJ2-6
d_gene: .
CDR3nt: TGTGCCAGCAGCTTGGCACCTGGGGCCAACGTCCTGACTTTC
CDR3aa: CASSLAPGANVLTF

v_gene: TRBV19
abundance: .
j_gene: TRBJ2-7
d_gene: .
CDR3nt: TGTGCCAGTAGTATAGATCCCGGGCCCCTCTACGAGCAGTACTTC
CDR3aa: CASSIDPGPLYEQYF

v_gene: TRBV30
abundance: .
j_gene: TRBJ1-1
d_gene: .
CDR3nt: TGTGCCTGGGCGGGGGTCGTCACTGAAGCTTTCTTT
CDR3aa: CAWAGVVTEAFF

v_gene: TRBV7-9
abundance: .
j_gene: TRBJ1-2
d_gene: TRBD1
CDR3nt: TGTGCCAGCAGCTCACAGGGGCGCCTTTGGTATGGCTACACCTTC
CDR3aa: CASSSQGRLWYGYTF

v_gene: TRBV4-1
abundance: .
j_gene: TRBJ2-1
d_gene: .
CDR3nt: TGCGCCAGCAGCCAAGAAAAGCGGTCTTCCTACAATGAGCAGTTCTTC
CDR3aa: CASSQEKRSSYNEQFF

v_gene: TRBV11-2
abundance: .
j_gene: TRBJ1-1
d_gene: .
CDR3nt: TGTGCCAGCAGCTTAGACACTGAAGCTTTCTTT
CDR3aa: CASSLDTEAFF

v_gene: TRBV11-2
abundance: .
j_gene: TRBJ2-5
d_gene: .
CDR3nt: TGTGCCAGCAGAACCGGGACGCTAGAAGAGACCCAGTACTTC
CDR3aa: CASRTGTLEETQYF

v_gene: TRBV7-2
abundance: .
j_gene: TRBJ2-5
d_gene: TRBD2
CDR3nt: TGTGCCAGCAGCGCCACGTCAGCGGGAGTAAGGGAGACCCAGTACTTC
CDR3aa: CASSATSAGVRETQYF

v_gene: TRBV7-9
abundance: .
j_gene: TRBJ2-3
d_gene: TRBD2
CDR3nt: TGTGCCAGCAGCCAAGAGGGACTAGCGTCGGATACGCAGTATTTT
CDR3aa: CASSQEGLASDTQYF

v_gene: TRBV19
abundance: .
j_gene: TRBJ1-2
d_gene: .
CDR3nt: TGTGCCAGTAGTATCTCGCAGGGCCTATATGGCTACACCTTC
CDR3aa: CASSISQGLYGYTF

v_gene: TRBV7-9
abundance: once
j_gene: TRBJ1-1
d_gene: TRBD1
CDR3nt: TGTGCCAGCAGCCCAGACAGGGGGCGAACTGAAGCTTTCTTT
CDR3aa: CASSPDRGRTEAFF

v_gene: TRBV2
abundance: .
j_gene: TRBJ2-5
d_gene: .
CDR3nt: TGTGCCAGCACTTCTCACCGGGCCACAGGGGAGACCCAGTACTTC
CDR3aa: CASTSHRATGETQYF

v_gene: TRBV18
abundance: .
j_gene: TRBJ1-2
d_gene: .
CDR3nt: TGTGCCAGCTCAGCTGGGGGGCAAGGGAGAGGCTACACCTTC
CDR3aa: CASSAGGQGRGYTF

v_gene: TRBV18
abundance: .
j_gene: TRBJ2-3
d_gene: TRBD2
CDR3nt: TGTGCCAGCTCCCTTCTCGGACTAGCGGGAGCCCCCGATACGCAGTATTTT
CDR3aa: CASSLLGLAGAPDTQYF

v_gene: TRBV15
abundance: .
j_gene: TRBJ1-2
d_gene: .
CDR3nt: TGTGCCACCAGCAGAGATGGCAGGGTATATGGCTACACCTTC
CDR3aa: CATSRDGRVYGYTF

v_gene: TRBV6-6
abundance: once
j_gene: TRBJ1-1
d_gene: .
CDR3nt: TGTGCCAGCAGGACGTCGGAGTCTGAAGCTTTCTTT
CDR3aa: CASRTSESEAFF

v_gene: TRBV28
abundance: .
j_gene: TRBJ1-1
d_gene: .
CDR3nt: TGTGCCAGCAGCCCCTCTGGGGGGTTAGTTAACACTGAAGCTTTCTTT
CDR3aa: CASSPSGGLVNTEAFF

v_gene: TRBV11-2
abundance: .
j_gene: TRBJ1-3
d_gene: .
CDR3nt: TGTGCCAGCAGCCATTCCGACAGCGGAAACACCATATATTTT
CDR3aa: CASSHSDSGNTIYF

v_gene: TRBV7-9
abundance: .
j_gene: TRBJ2-1
d_gene: TRBD2
CDR3nt: TGTGCCAGCAGCTTAACAGGGGCGGGAGGGCCGCGGAATGAGCAGTTCTTC
CDR3aa: CASSLTGAGGPRNEQFF

v_gene: TRBV12-5
abundance: .
j_gene: TRBJ2-1
d_gene: .
CDR3nt: TGTGCTAGTGCCCTGGAATTGGCCAATGAGCAGTTCTTC
CDR3aa: CASALELANEQFF

v_gene: TRBV16
abundance: .
j_gene: TRBJ1-2
d_gene: .
CDR3nt: TGTGCAGACGCAGGAGACAGCCTCTTTTATGGCTACACCTTC
CDR3aa: CADAGDSLFYGYTF

v_gene: TRBV18
abundance: .
j_gene: TRBJ1-1
d_gene: .
CDR3nt: TGTGCCAGCTCACAAAGAACAGGGACCTCTGAAGCTTTCTTT
CDR3aa: CASSQRTGTSEAFF

v_gene: TRBV6-6
abundance: .
j_gene: TRBJ1-2
d_gene: TRBD1
CDR3nt: TGTGCCAGCAGTCCCGGGACAGTTTATGGCTACACCTTC
CDR3aa: CASSPGTVYGYTF

v_gene: TRBV29-1
abundance: .
j_gene: TRBJ1-1
d_gene: TRBD1
CDR3nt: TGCAGCGTTGAAATCACGCAGGGGGGCACTGAAGCTTTCTTT
CDR3aa: CSVEITQGGTEAFF

v_gene: TRBV4-1
abundance: .
j_gene: TRBJ2-1
d_gene: TRBD1
CDR3nt: TGCGCCAGCAGCCAATTGGGACAGGGTCTAAAGGAGCAGTTCTTC
CDR3aa: CASSQLGQGLKEQFF

v_gene: TRBV28
abundance: .
j_gene: TRBJ1-4
d_gene: TRBD1
CDR3nt: TGTGCCAGCAGTTTTTCCAGACAGGGACATGAAAAACTGTTTTTT
CDR3aa: CASSFSRQGHEKLFF

v_gene: TRBV29-1
abundance: .
j_gene: TRBJ2-7
d_gene: .
CDR3nt: TGCAGCGTTGCCCCCGTCCTAGGGCACGAGCAGTACTTC
CDR3aa: CSVAPVLGHEQYF

v_gene: TRBV6-1
abundance: .
j_gene: TRBJ2-3
d_gene: .
CDR3nt: TGTGCCGGCGACGTGGGGGGCATCACAGATACGCAGTATTTT
CDR3aa: CAGDVGGITDTQYF

v_gene: TRBV29-1
abundance: .
j_gene: TRBJ1-1
d_gene: TRBD1
CDR3nt: TGCAGCGTTGAGAGGGGGCGCTACACTGAAGCTTTCTTT
CDR3aa: CSVERGRYTEAFF

v_gene: TRBV18
abundance: .
j_gene: TRBJ2-4
d_gene: .
CDR3nt: TGTGCCAGCTCATCTTTGGATCGGAACATTCAGTACTTC
CDR3aa: CASSSLDRNIQYF

v_gene: TRBV7-3
abundance: .
j_gene: TRBJ2-2
d_gene: .
CDR3nt: TGTGCCAGCAGCCCGTTAGGGACCCCCGGGGAGCTGTTTTTT
CDR3aa: CASSPLGTPGELFF

v_gene: TRBV19
abundance: .
j_gene: TRBJ1-5
d_gene: .
CDR3nt: TGTGCCAGTAGGATTCGGGACTCCCGACTGGGGGACAATCAGCCCCAGCATTTT
CDR3aa: CASRIRDSRLGDNQPQHF

v_gene: TRBV20-1
abundance: few
j_gene: TRBJ1-2
d_gene: .
CDR3nt: TGCAGTGCTAGAAGCGGCTATGGCTACACCTTC
CDR3aa: CSARSGYGYTF

v_gene: TRBV7-9
abundance: .
j_gene: TRBJ1-4
d_gene: .
CDR3nt: TGTGCCAGCAGCTTCGTCGGGGAAAAACTGTTTTTT
CDR3aa: CASSFVGEKLFF

v_gene: TRBV25-1
abundance: .
j_gene: TRBJ2-2
d_gene: .
CDR3nt: TGTGCCAGCAGTGAGGCCCCGGGCAAGGCGAACACCGGGGAGCTGTTTTTT
CDR3aa: CASSEAPGKANTGELFF

v_gene: TRBV27
abundance: .
j_gene: TRBJ2-1
d_gene: TRBD1
CDR3nt: TGTGCCAGCAGCCCAGGGACAGGGGGCTTGAACAATGAGCAGTTCTTC
CDR3aa: CASSPGTGGLNNEQFF

v_gene: TRBV30
abundance: .
j_gene: TRBJ1-5
d_gene: .
CDR3nt: TGTGCCTGGAGTGCCGACAGCCAGCCCCAGCATTTT
CDR3aa: CAWSADSQPQHF

v_gene: TRBV7-9
abundance: .
j_gene: TRBJ2-3
d_gene: .
CDR3nt: TGTGCCAGCAGCTCCGACGGGACGAGTGATACGCAGTATTTT
CDR3aa: CASSSDGTSDTQYF

v_gene: TRBV2
abundance: .
j_gene: TRBJ2-1
d_gene: TRBD1
CDR3nt: TGTGCCAGCAGGAGGAGACAGGGTAAGGAGAATGAGCAGTTCTTC
CDR3aa: CASRRRQGKENEQFF

v_gene: TRBV6-1
abundance: .
j_gene: TRBJ2-7
d_gene: .
CDR3nt: TGTGCCAGCAGTGAAAGGGACACAACCTACGAGCAGTACTTC
CDR3aa: CASSERDTTYEQYF

v_gene: TRBV5-1
abundance: .
j_gene: TRBJ1-2
d_gene: TRBD1
CDR3nt: TGCGCCAGCAGCCAGACAGGGCTTAACTATGGCTACACCTTC
CDR3aa: CASSQTGLNYGYTF

v_gene: TRBV6-1
abundance: .
j_gene: TRBJ2-7
d_gene: TRBD1
CDR3nt: TGTGCCAGCAGAGGGACAGGGGGCAGCTACGAGCAGTACTTC
CDR3aa: CASRGTGGSYEQYF

v_gene: TRBV11-2
abundance: .
j_gene: TRBJ1-2
d_gene: .
CDR3nt: TGTGCCAGCAGCATCCGTGGCTATGGCTACACCTTC
CDR3aa: CASSIRGYGYTF

v_gene: TRBV28
abundance: .
j_gene: TRBJ2-7
d_gene: TRBD2
CDR3nt: TGTGCCAGCAGTCCTGCGGTAGCGGGAGTGTACGAGCAGTACTTC
CDR3aa: CASSPAVAGVYEQYF

v_gene: TRBV15
abundance: .
j_gene: TRBJ2-1
d_gene: .
CDR3nt: TGTGCCACCAGCAGAGATCTCCTCGACTATGACAATGAGCAGTTCTTC
CDR3aa: CATSRDLLDYDNEQFF